This T cell receptor (beta chain) was retrieved from a study of cytomegalovirus exposure and HLA in healthy donors (dated 2017 in TCRdb). Regarding the complete study: The 666 repertoires of the first cohort and the 95 to 150 validation repertoires were produced on the same platform, according to a later analysis. The study aimed to test whether signatures of past pathogen exposure could be identified by cataloging public T cell receptors. A separate validation cohort of 100 to 150 different subjects was used in addition to the approximately 610-subject first cohort. The study combined high-throughput TCR immunosequencing, statistical association of individual TCRs with disease status, and machine learning to predict cytomegalovirus infection status.

The library was produced with the immunoSEQ multiplex PCR assay. Processing in the source paper ran as follows. To diagnose cytomegalovirus status from the catalog of TCR beta chain sequences, a statistical classification framework was built. This immuneACCESS table, as held by TCRdb, lists in-frame sequences with V and J called but not all clones. Of the missing ones, under half trace to an unresolved V gene in checked studies; the others have no known cause. The D gene and trimming were derived from the DNA, and the V and J assignments and clone size from that table. A total of 250,000 or so clones appear in this sample, about 90% of them only once. Of the sample, more than 0.35% falls within the top ten clones. General findings and caveats noted by the study authors: Subsequent analysis determined that TCRs grouped into clusters in the first cohort also showed a tendency toward co-occurrence across the 120 or so validation repertoires, and approximately 94% of cluster scores exceeded 0. A later analysis had no HLA typing for the validation cohort, so co-occurrence there was scored across all 120 or so repertoires. A total of about 180 TCR beta chains were listed by the study as associated with cytomegalovirus. In vitro tests confirmed that a few of the cytomegalovirus-associated TCR beta chains recognize cytomegalovirus antigens. Across donors, most TCR sequences were observed very rarely, whereas some public TCRs were present in many individuals. It was suggested by the authors that the approach could potentially be generalized to other disease states and immunological phenotypes. The classifier was reported to diagnose cytomegalovirus status with high specificity and sensitivity in both the original cohort and the validation cohort.

In regard to this clone: Which antigen it targets is not known. Base-call qualities are not available, and no considerably larger clone is one nucleotide away.

Separate from the approximately 670-subject first cohort, the validation cohort of about 110 subjects was the group to which the donors belonged. CDR1 and CDR2 were assigned from the germline V gene as LGHNA and YNFKEQ. Trimming takes 3 bases from V and 0 bases from J, and the germline ends sit 13 bases apart. Reading from cysteine to phenylalanine, the CDR3 counts 16 amino acids. Kept here is only the CDR3 DNA, which spans 48 bases and is read in frame from base 1. The rearrangement joined TRBV4-2 to TRBJ2-3, and possibly TRBD1, on 6 matching bases. This sequence originates from a woman between 18 and 29 years old in good health and CMV-seronegative. What was sequenced was PBMCs. The CDR3 loop reads CASSQGASRSTDTQYF. The sequenced DNA: TGTGCCAGCAGCCAGGGGGCGAGCCGAAGCACAGATACGCAGTATTTT.